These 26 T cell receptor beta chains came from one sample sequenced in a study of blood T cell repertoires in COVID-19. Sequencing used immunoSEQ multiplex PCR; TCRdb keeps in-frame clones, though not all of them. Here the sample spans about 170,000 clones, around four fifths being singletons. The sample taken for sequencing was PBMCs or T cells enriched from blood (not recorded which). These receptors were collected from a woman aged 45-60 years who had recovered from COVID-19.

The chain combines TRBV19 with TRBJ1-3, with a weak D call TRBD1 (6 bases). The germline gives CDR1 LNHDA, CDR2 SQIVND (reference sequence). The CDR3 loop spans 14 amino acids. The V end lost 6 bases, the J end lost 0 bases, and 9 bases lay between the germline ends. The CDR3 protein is CASRRGYSGNTIYF. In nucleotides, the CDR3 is TGTGCCAGTAGGAGGGGGTACTCTGGAAACACCATATATTTT.

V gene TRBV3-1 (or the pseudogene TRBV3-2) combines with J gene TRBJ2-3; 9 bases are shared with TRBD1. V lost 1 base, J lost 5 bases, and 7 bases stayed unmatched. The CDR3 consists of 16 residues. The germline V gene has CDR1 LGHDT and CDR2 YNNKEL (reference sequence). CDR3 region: CASSQGTGVAKDTQYF. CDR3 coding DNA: TGTGCCAGCAGCCAAGGGACAGGGGTAGCAAAAGATACGCAGTATTTT.

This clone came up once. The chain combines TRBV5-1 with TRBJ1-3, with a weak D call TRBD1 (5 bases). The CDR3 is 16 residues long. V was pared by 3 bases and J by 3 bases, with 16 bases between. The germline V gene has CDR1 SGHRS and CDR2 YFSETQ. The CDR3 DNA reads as TGCGCCAGCAGCTCCCAGGGCGGCAGGGATGGAAACACCATATATTTT. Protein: CASSSQGGRDGNTIYF. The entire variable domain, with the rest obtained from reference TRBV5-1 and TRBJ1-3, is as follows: KAGVTQTPRYLIKTRGQQVTLSCSPISGHRSVSWYQQTPGQGLQFLFEYFSETQRNKGNFPGRFSGRQFSNSRSEMNVSTLELGDSALYLCASSSQGGRDGNTIYFGEGSWLTVV.

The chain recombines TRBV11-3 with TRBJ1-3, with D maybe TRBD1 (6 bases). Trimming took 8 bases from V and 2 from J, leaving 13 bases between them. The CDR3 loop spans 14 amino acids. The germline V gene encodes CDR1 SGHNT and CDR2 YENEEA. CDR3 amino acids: CASGRQVTGNTIYF. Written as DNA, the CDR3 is TGTGCCAGCGGCCGACAGGTGACTGGAAACACCATATATTTT.

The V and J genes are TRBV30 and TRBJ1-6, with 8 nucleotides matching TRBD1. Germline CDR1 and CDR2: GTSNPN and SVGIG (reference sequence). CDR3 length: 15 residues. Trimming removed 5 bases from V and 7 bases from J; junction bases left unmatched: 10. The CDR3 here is CAWDGQGARNSPLHF. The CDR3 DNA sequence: TGTGCCTGGGACGGTCAGGGGGCCAGGAATTCACCCCTCCACTTT.

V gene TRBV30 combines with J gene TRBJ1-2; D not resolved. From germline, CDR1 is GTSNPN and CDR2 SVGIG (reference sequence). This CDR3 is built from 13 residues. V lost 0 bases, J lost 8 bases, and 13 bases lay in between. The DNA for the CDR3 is TGTGCCTGGAGTGTGGAGCTGACGAGCGGCTACACCTTC. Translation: CAWSVELTSGYTF.

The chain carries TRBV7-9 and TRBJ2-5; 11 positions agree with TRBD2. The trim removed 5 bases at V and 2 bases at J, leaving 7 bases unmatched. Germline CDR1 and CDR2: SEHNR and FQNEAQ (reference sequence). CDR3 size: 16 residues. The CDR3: CASSAFLAGGQETQYF. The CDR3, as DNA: TGTGCCAGCAGCGCCTTTCTAGCGGGGGGTCAAGAGACCCAGTACTTC.

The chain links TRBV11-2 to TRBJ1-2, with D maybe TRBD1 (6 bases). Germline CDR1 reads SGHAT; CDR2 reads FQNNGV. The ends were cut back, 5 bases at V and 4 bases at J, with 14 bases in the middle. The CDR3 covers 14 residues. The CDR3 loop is CASSVGTTSYGYTF. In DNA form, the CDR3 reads TGTGCCAGCAGCGTGGGGACAACCTCCTATGGCTACACCTTC.

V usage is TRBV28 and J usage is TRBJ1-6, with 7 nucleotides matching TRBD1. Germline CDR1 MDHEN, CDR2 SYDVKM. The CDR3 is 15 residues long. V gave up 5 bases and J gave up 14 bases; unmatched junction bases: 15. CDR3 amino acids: CASSPPGQRKGTLHF. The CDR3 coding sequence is TGTGCCAGCAGTCCGCCGGGACAGCGAAAGGGTACCCTCCACTTT.

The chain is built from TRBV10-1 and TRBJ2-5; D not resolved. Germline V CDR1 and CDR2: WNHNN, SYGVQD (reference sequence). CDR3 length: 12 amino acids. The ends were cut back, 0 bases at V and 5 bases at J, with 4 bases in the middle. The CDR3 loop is CASSESRETQYF. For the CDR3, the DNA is TGCGCCAGCAGTGAGTCGCGCGAGACCCAGTACTTC.

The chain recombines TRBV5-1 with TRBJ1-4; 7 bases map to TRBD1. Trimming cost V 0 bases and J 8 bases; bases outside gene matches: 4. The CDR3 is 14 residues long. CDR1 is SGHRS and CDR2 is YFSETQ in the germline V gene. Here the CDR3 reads CASSLDRGVEKLFF. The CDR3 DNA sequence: TGCGCCAGCAGCTTGGACAGGGGCGTCGAAAAACTGTTTTTT. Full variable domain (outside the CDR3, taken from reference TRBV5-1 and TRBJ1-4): KAGVTQTPRYLIKTRGQQVTLSCSPISGHRSVSWYQQTPGQGLQFLFEYFSETQRNKGNFPGRFSGRQFSNSRSEMNVSTLELGDSALYLCASSLDRGVEKLFFGSGTQLSVL.

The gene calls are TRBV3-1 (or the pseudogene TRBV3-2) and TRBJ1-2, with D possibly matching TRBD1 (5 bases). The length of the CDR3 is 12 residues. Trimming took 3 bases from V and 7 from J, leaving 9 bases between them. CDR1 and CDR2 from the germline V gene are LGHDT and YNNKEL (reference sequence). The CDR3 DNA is TGTGCCAGCAGCCAGGGGGGATCTGGCTACACCTTC. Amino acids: CASSQGGSGYTF.

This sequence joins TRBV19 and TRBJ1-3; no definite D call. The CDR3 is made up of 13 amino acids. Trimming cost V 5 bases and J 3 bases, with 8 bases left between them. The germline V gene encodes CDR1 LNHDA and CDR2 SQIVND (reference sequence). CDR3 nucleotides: TGTGCCAGTAGTCTCGGTCTTGGAAACACCATATATTTT. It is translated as CASSLGLGNTIYF.

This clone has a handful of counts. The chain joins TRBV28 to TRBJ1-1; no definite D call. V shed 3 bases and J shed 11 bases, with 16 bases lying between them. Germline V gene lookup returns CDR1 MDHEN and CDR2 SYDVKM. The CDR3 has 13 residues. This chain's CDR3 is CASSFRLRDEAFF. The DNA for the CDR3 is TGTGCCAGCAGTTTTAGATTACGAGATGAGGCTTTCTTT.

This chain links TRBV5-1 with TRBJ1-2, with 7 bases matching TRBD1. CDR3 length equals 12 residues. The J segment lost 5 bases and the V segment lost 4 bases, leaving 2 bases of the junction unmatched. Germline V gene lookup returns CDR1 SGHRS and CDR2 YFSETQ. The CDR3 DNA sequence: TGCGCCAGCAGCAGGGACAGATATGGCTACACCTTC. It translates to CASSRDRYGYTF.

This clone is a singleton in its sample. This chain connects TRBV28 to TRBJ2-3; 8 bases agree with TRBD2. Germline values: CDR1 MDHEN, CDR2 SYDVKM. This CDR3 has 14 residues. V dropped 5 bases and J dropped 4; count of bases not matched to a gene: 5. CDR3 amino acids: CASSLGGESDTQYF. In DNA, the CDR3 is TGTGCCAGCAGTCTCGGGGGGGAGTCAGATACGCAGTATTTT.

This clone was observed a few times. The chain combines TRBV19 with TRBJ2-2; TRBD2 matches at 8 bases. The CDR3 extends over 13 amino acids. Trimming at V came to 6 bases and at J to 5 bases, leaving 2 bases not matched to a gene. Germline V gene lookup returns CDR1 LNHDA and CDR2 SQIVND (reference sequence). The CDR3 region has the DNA TGTGCCAGTAGCGGGAGGGGTACCGGGGAGCTGTTTTTT. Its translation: CASSGRGTGELFF.

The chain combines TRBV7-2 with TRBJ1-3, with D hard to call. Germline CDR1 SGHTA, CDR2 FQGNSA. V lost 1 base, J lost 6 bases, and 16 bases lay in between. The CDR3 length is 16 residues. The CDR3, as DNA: TGTGCCAGCAGCTTAGGTCGGGGAAGAGGCGAAAACACCATATATTTT. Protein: CASSLGRGRGENTIYF.

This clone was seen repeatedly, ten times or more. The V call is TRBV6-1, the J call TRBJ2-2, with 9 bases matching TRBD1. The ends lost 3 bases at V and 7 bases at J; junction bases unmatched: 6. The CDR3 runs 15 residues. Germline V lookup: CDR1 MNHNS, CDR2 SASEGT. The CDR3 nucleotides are TGTGCCAGCAGTGAGACAGGGGGAACTAACGGGGAGCTGTTTTTT. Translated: CASSETGGTNGELFF.

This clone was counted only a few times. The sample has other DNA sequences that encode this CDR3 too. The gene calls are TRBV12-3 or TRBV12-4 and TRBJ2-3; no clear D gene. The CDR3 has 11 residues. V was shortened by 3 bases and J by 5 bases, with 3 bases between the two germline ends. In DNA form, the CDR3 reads TGTGCCAGCAGTTTCCTAGATACGCAGTATTTT. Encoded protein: CASSFLDTQYF.

As DNA, the CDR3 is TGTGCCAGCAGCGAACAGGGTTATGGCTACACCTTC. Its translation: CASSEQGYGYTF. The J gene is TRBJ1-2, the V gene TRBV11-3; D perhaps matches TRBD1 (6 bases). The CDR3 consists of 12 residues. The V end lost 5 bases, the J end lost 5 bases, and 9 bases lay between the germline ends. Germline V gene sequence: CDR1 SGHNT, CDR2 YENEEA.

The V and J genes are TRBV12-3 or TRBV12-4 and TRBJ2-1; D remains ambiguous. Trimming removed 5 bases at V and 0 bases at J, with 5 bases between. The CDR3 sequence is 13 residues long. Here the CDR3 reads CASSASSYNEQFF. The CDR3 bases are TGTGCCAGCAGTGCTAGCTCCTACAATGAGCAGTTCTTC.

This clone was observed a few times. CDR3 sequence reads: CASSLSRLAATGELFF. The CDR3 region has the DNA TGTGCCAGTAGTCTTTCCCGACTAGCGGCCACCGGGGAGCTGTTTTTT. The V call is TRBV19, the J call TRBJ2-2; TRBD2 matches at 9 bases. This CDR3 is built from 16 residues. Germline CDR1 reads LNHDA; CDR2 reads SQIVND (reference sequence). Trimming removed 5 bases from V and 4 bases from J; junction bases left unmatched: 8.

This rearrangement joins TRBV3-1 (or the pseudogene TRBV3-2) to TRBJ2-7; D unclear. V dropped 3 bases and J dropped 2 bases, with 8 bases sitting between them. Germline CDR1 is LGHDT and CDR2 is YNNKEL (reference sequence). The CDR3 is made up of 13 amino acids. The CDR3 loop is CASSQAYAYEQYV. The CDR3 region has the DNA TGTGCCAGCAGCCAGGCTTACGCCTACGAGCAGTACGTC.

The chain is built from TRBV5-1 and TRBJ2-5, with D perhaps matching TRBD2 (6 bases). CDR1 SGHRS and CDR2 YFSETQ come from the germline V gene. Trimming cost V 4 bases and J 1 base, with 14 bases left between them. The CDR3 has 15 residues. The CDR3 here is CASSLRAGPQETQYF. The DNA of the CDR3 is TGCGCCAGCAGCCTACGGGCGGGGCCCCAAGAGACCCAGTACTTC. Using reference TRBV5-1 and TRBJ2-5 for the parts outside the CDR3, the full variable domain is KAGVTQTPRYLIKTRGQQVTLSCSPISGHRSVSWYQQTPGQGLQFLFEYFSETQRNKGNFPGRFSGRQFSNSRSEMNVSTLELGDSALYLCASSLRAGPQETQYFGPGTRLLVL.

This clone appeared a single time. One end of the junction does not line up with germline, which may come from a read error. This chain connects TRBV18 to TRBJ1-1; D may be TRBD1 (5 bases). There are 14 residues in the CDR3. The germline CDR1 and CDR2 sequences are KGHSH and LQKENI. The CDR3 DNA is TGTTCCAGCTCACGGGACTCTCGGGACACTGAAGCTTTCTTT. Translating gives CSSSRDSRDTEAFF.